These 16 T cell receptor beta chains were sequenced from one sample in a study of vaccination effects on CD4 cells after COVID-19. Repertoires were generated with immunoSEQ multiplex PCR, while TCRdb's copy carries only in-frame clones and drops some. The table records tens of thousands of clones, more than 55% of them present only once. The culture ran for nine to ten days, and then CD4+ T cells were isolated. Their target antigens are unknown. The sequencing here drew on CD4+ T cells from PBMCs cultured without peptide, taken before COVID-19 vaccination. The source of these receptors is a human donor who received a COVID-19 vaccine.

The V and J genes are TRBV5-8 and TRBJ1-5; D ambiguous. CDR1 SGHTS and CDR2 YDEGEE come from the germline V gene. This CDR3 has 13 residues. The ends were cut back, 1 base at V and 2 bases at J, with 4 bases in the middle. DNA for the CDR3: TGTGCCAGCAGCTTGCAACGCAATCAGCCCCAGCATTTT. Protein product: CASSLQRNQPQHF.

This clone appeared a few times. The chain recombines TRBV11-3 with TRBJ2-1; the match to TRBD2 covers 10 bases. The germline V gene has CDR1 SGHNT and CDR2 YENEEA. The CDR3 loop spans 16 amino acids. V shed 5 bases, J shed 9 bases, and the junction held 13 bases outside the gene matches. DNA of the CDR3: TGTGCCAGCAGCCCCGCCTCTAGCGGGAGTTTTGGTGAGCAGTTCTTC. It yields the protein CASSPASSGSFGEQFF.

The CDR3 sequence: CASRPEIRRGTEAFF. CDR3 bases: TGTGCCAGCAGGCCCGAGATAAGGCGCGGGACTGAAGCTTTCTTT. The rearrangement joins TRBV6-5 to TRBJ1-1, with D unclear. The V end was cut by 6 bases, the J end by 5 bases, with 19 bases between. Germline values: CDR1 MNHEY, CDR2 SVGAGI. The CDR3 extends over 15 amino acids.

The chain recombines TRBV19 with TRBJ2-1; D perhaps matches TRBD1 (5 bases). This CDR3 comprises 13 residues. V lost 3 bases and J lost 4, with 7 bases in between. CDR1 is LNHDA and CDR2 is SQIVND in the germline V gene (reference sequence). The CDR3 is CASSIGAYNEQFF. The CDR3 DNA reads TGTGCCAGTAGTATTGGGGCTTACAATGAGCAGTTCTTC.

The chain is built from TRBV7-9 and TRBJ1-1; D unresolved. Germline V gives CDR1 SEHNR, CDR2 FQNEAQ (reference sequence). V was pared by 7 bases and J by 3 bases, with 15 bases between. This CDR3 comprises 14 residues. Here the CDR3 reads CASNSVVGYTEAFF. As DNA, the CDR3 is TGTGCCAGCAATTCAGTAGTGGGGTACACTGAAGCTTTCTTT.

J is TRBJ2-3 and V is TRBV7-2; 11 bases agree with TRBD2. This CDR3 region has 16 residues. Unmatched junction bases numbered 7, after V lost 6 bases and J lost 2 bases. Germline CDR1 and CDR2: SGHTA and FQGNSA. This chain's CDR3 is CASSSSGRYPTDTQYF. As DNA, the CDR3 is TGTGCCAGCAGTTCTAGCGGGAGGTACCCCACAGATACGCAGTATTTT.

As concerns this clone: The junction departs from germline at one end; a sequencing error may be responsible. The CDR3 reads CASSSGTGVLF. CDR3 nucleotide sequence: TGTGCCAGCAGTTCCGGGACAGGGGTTCTCTTC. The J gene is TRBJ2-1, the V gene TRBV3-1 (or the pseudogene TRBV3-2); the match to TRBD1 covers 10 bases. The CDR3 is 11 amino acids. Germline CDR1 is LGHDT and CDR2 is YNNKEL (reference sequence).

In DNA form, the CDR3 reads TGCAGTGCTAGTGCGGGACAGGGAACCTACGAGCAGTACTTC. It encodes CSASAGQGTYEQYF. The rearrangement uses TRBV20-1 and TRBJ2-7, with 9 bases matching TRBD1. V was pared by 3 bases and J by 2 bases, with 5 bases of the junction left unmatched. CDR1 DFQATT and CDR2 SNEGSKA come from the germline V gene (reference sequence). The CDR3 totals 14 residues.

This chain connects TRBV6-5 to TRBJ1-2; tentative D call: TRBD1 (6 bases). The germline CDR1 and CDR2 sequences are MNHEY and SVGAGI. The CDR3 contains 15 residues. The V end was cut by 0 bases, the J end by 7 bases, with 15 bases between. CDR3 protein: CASSYSDGIGGGYTF. For the CDR3, the DNA is TGTGCCAGCAGTTACTCAGACGGAATAGGGGGTGGCTACACCTTC.

The rearrangement uses TRBV6-5 and TRBJ2-7; 8 bases are shared with TRBD1. V was clipped by 6 bases and J by 0 bases; unmatched bases: 4. Per germline, CDR1 MNHEY and CDR2 SVGAGI. The CDR3 totals 14 residues. CDR3 nucleotides: TGTGCCAGCAGACGCGACAGGGGCTCCTACGAGCAGTACTTC. It specifies CASRRDRGSYEQYF.

The CDR3 DNA reads as TGCGCCAGCAGACCCGGGACACAAGCTAACTATGGCTACACCTTC. Its protein product is CASRPGTQANYGYTF. The gene calls are TRBV5-1 and TRBJ1-2; the D gene is possibly TRBD1 (6 bases). There are 15 residues in the CDR3. Trimming pared 5 bases from V and 0 bases from J, leaving 14 bases between. Germline-derived CDR1 and CDR2 are SGHRS and YFSETQ.

The chain employs TRBV7-8 and TRBJ2-5; D remains unclear. The CDR3 consists of 15 residues. The V gene's germline CDR1 is SGHVS and CDR2 FQNEAQ. V lost 1 base and J 1 base, leaving 10 bases between the germline ends. The CDR3 bases are TGTGCCAGCAGCTTAGTGTACGGTATCCAAGAGACCCAGTACTTC. This encodes CASSLVYGIQETQYF.

The rearrangement links TRBV19 to TRBJ2-3, with 7 bases matching TRBD2. J gave up 2 bases and V 3 bases, and 8 bases lay outside the gene matches. Germline V CDR1 and CDR2: LNHDA, SQIVND (reference sequence). This CDR3 is 16 amino acids long. In DNA, the CDR3 is TGTGCCAGTAGTATGTCCGCGCGGGGGTACACAGATACGCAGTATTTT. Amino acid sequence: CASSMSARGYTDTQYF. Full variable domain (outside the CDR3, taken from reference TRBV19 and TRBJ2-3): DGGITQSPKYLFRKEGQNVTLSCEQNLNHDAMYWYRQDPGQGLRLIYYSQIVNDFQKGDIAEGYSVSREKKESFPLTVTSAQKNPTAFYLCASSMSARGYTDTQYFGPGTRLTVL.

The chain uses TRBV3-1 (or the pseudogene TRBV3-2) and TRBJ2-3; D is possibly TRBD1 (6 bases). CDR3 length: 13 residues. V lost 5 bases to trimming and J lost 6 bases, with 12 bases between them. The V gene's germline CDR1 is LGHDT and CDR2 YNNKEL (reference sequence). This CDR3 is CASSTLRGDTQYF. For the CDR3, the DNA is TGTGCCAGCAGCACCCTGAGGGGGGATACGCAGTATTTT.

The chain combines TRBV7-9 with TRBJ1-2; D gene unclear. The CDR3 extends over 17 amino acids. V was cut by 1 base and J by 0 bases, with 15 bases left in between. CDR1 is SEHNR and CDR2 is FQNEAQ in the germline V gene (reference sequence). In DNA, the CDR3 is TGTGCCAGCAGCTTAGGCCAGTTTGCTCCCACTAACTATGGCTACACCTTC. This sequence encodes CASSLGQFAPTNYGYTF.

The gene calls are TRBV5-1 and TRBJ2-1; D ambiguous. CDR3 length equals 15 residues. The germline V gene has CDR1 SGHRS and CDR2 YFSETQ. V was shortened by 0 bases and J by 0 bases, with 7 bases between the two germline ends. For the CDR3, the DNA is TGCGCCAGCAGCTTGGCGGCAGGCTCCTACAATGAGCAGTTCTTC. Protein sequence: CASSLAAGSYNEQFF.